This T cell receptor beta chain was recorded in a study of shared clonotypes between healthy human individuals. Study-wide results and caveats: Roughly 5% of naive CD4 clonotypes were shared across several donors.

Trimming at V came to 3 bases and at J to 7 bases, leaving 9 bases not matched to a gene. This CDR3 has 17 residues. CDR1 and CDR2 from the germline V gene are LNHDA and SQIVND (reference sequence). Sequencing used immunoSEQ multiplex PCR; TCRdb keeps in-frame clones, though not all of them. In the table there are 850,000 to 1,100,000 clones, approximately 80% of which are singletons. A note on this clone: The target antigen is unknown.

The origin of this receptor is a man aged 18 to 35 in good health. Some clones in this sample may be carry-over from other donors' samples. The J gene is TRBJ2-2, the V gene TRBV19, with 12 bases identical to TRBD2. Sequenced material: memory CD4+ T cells from PBMCs. The subset here: CD45RA-negative fraction. CDR3 protein: CASSMSSGRAFGGELFF. The CDR3 nucleotides are TGTGCCAGTAGTATGTCTAGCGGGAGGGCCTTCGGCGGGGAGCTGTTTTTT.